A single sample is the source of the 29 T cell receptor beta chains below, sequenced in a study of shared T cell receptors in the human thymus. Generated by immunoSEQ multiplex PCR, the TCRdb table keeps only in-frame clones and is missing some. This table holds some 640,000 clones, 80% to 90% found once. This sample was shared with a second study, whose subject was human thymus T cells.

The sample comprised thymocytes. The origin of the receptors is a boy younger than two with a congenital heart defect.

This chain connects TRBV19 to TRBJ2-1; D might be TRBD2 (6 bases). CDR3 size: 14 residues. V lost 3 bases and J 8 bases, leaving 14 bases between the germline ends. Germline V lookup: CDR1 LNHDA, CDR2 SQIVND (reference sequence). The chain's CDR3 is CASSMGGRGYEQFF. CDR3 DNA: TGTGCCAGTAGTATGGGGGGACGGGGATATGAGCAGTTCTTC.

The CDR3, as DNA: TGTGCCAGCAGCCTCCCCAGGACCCAGTACTTC. Translated, it gives CASSLPRTQYF. The J gene is TRBJ2-5, the V gene TRBV7-2, with unresolved D. The CDR3 covers 11 residues. Germline lookup yields CDR1 SGHTA and CDR2 FQGNSA. Trimming pared 5 bases from V and 7 bases from J, leaving 8 bases between.

V and J are TRBV7-6 and TRBJ1-2; 11 bases map to TRBD1. V dropped 4 bases and J dropped 4; count of bases not matched to a gene: 11. CDR1 SGHVS and CDR2 FNYEAQ come from the germline V gene. The CDR3 has 17 residues. CDR3 coding DNA: TGTGCCAGCAGCTCCTGGACAGGGGGCTATCAACTCTATGGCTACACCTTC. Translated, it gives CASSSWTGGYQLYGYTF.

V gene TRBV6-6 combines with J gene TRBJ1-5; D uncertain. Germline V gives CDR1 MNHNY, CDR2 SVGAGI (reference sequence). CDR3 length: 16 residues. V gave up 7 bases and J gave up 2 bases, with 18 bases separating them. The CDR3 protein is CASTPRETCGNQPQHF. CDR3 bases: TGTGCCAGCACCCCCCGGGAAACGTGTGGCAATCAGCCCCAGCATTTT.

The chain employs TRBV12-2 and TRBJ2-7; the D segment call TRBD1 is taken from the table without a DNA check. TRBV12-2 is reported as a pseudogene. CDR3 length equals 11 residues. The CDR3 here is CASRLPGQTYF. Here the CDR3 DNA reads TGTGCAAGTCGCTTACCGGGACAGACGTACTTC.

The chain combines TRBV10-1 with TRBJ2-7; 11 bases align to TRBD2. This CDR3 region has 19 residues. J lost 5 bases, V lost 4 bases, and 19 bases had no gene match. The germline V gene encodes CDR1 WNHNN and CDR2 SYGVQD (reference sequence). The CDR3: CASSVSSLGASGRSNEQYF. The CDR3 coding sequence is TGCGCCAGCAGTGTCTCCTCCCTCGGGGCTAGCGGGAGGTCCAACGAGCAGTACTTC.

V is TRBV6-6 and J is TRBJ2-3; the match to TRBD2 covers 12 bases. The V gene end was trimmed by 4 bases and the J gene end by 5 bases; junction bases not matched to a gene: 1. This CDR3 is 14 amino acids long. The germline V gene encodes CDR1 MNHNY and CDR2 SVGAGI (reference sequence). In DNA, the CDR3 is TGTGCCAGCAGTTCGACTAGCGGGAGAGATACGCAGTATTTT. Translation: CASSSTSGRDTQYF.

The chain combines TRBV5-6 with TRBJ1-2; D not resolved. V lost 0 bases and J 0 bases, leaving 12 bases between the germline ends. In germline, CDR1 is SGHDT, CDR2 YYEEEE. This CDR3 is built from 16 residues. In DNA, the CDR3 is TGTGCCAGCAGCTTGGCCCCCGGGGAAGCTAACTATGGCTACACCTTC. Translation gives CASSLAPGEANYGYTF.

V usage is TRBV6-1 and J usage is TRBJ2-5; D perhaps matches TRBD2 (6 bases). In germline, CDR1 is MNHNS, CDR2 SASEGT. V was clipped by 2 bases and J by 4 bases, with 23 bases between them. The CDR3 spans 18 residues. In DNA, the CDR3 is TGTGCCAGCAGTGAAAATCCCTCCAGGGAGCGGGTACGAGAGACCCAGTACTTC. It codes for CASSENPSRERVRETQYF.

This clone was recorded once. The chain is built from TRBV7-8 and TRBJ2-7; 12 bases line up with TRBD1. CDR1 is SGHVS, CDR2 FQNEAQ, per germline. The CDR3 covers 18 residues. V trimming: 5 bases; J trimming: 3 bases; junction bases outside the gene matches: 14. CDR3 in DNA: TGTGCCAGCAGCCAAAGGGACAGGGGGCGCCGAACCGTCTACGAGCAGTACTTC. It translates to CASSQRDRGRRTVYEQYF.

This rearrangement joins TRBV19 to TRBJ2-2, with TRBD1 matching over 10 bases. The V and J ends lost 7 bases and 5 bases, in that order; junction bases with no gene match: 4. This CDR3 has 14 residues. Looked up from germline, CDR1 is LNHDA and CDR2 is SQIVND (reference sequence). In DNA, the CDR3 is TGTGCCAGTATGGGACAGGGGAGTACCGGGGAGCTGTTTTTT. Encoded protein: CASMGQGSTGELFF. The full variable domain, in which reference TRBV19 and TRBJ2-2 provide the parts outside the CDR3, is DGGITQSPKYLFRKEGQNVTLSCEQNLNHDAMYWYRQDPGQGLRLIYYSQIVNDFQKGDIAEGYSVSREKKESFPLTVTSAQKNPTAFYLCASMGQGSTGELFFGEGSRLTVL.

CDR3 bases: TGTGCCAGCAGGCGACTAGCGGGAAATGAGCAGTTCTTC. This gives the protein CASRRLAGNEQFF. This chain joins TRBV28 and TRBJ2-1, with 11 nucleotides matching TRBD2. Trimming removed 6 bases from V and 7 bases from J; junction bases left unmatched: 2. Looked up from germline, CDR1 is MDHEN and CDR2 is SYDVKM. The CDR3 has 13 amino acids.

The chain couples TRBV27 to TRBJ2-7; no reliable D call. The CDR3 is made up of 12 amino acids. Germline CDR1 is MNHEY and CDR2 is SMNVEV (reference sequence). The V end was cut by 10 bases, the J end by 3 bases, with 13 bases between. CDR3: CATKLDFYEQYF. The CDR3 DNA reads as TGTGCCACCAAGTTAGACTTCTACGAGCAGTACTTC.

The V and J genes are TRBV5-8 and TRBJ1-5; a possible D gene is TRBD1 (5 bases). The ends were cut back, 4 bases at V and 3 bases at J, with 17 bases in the middle. The CDR3 covers 16 residues. Germline V lookup: CDR1 SGHTS, CDR2 YDEGEE. CDR3: CASSGRAGPFNQPQHF. Here the CDR3 DNA reads TGTGCCAGCAGCGGGAGGGCAGGGCCGTTCAATCAGCCCCAGCATTTT.

V gene TRBV9 combines with J gene TRBJ2-3; 9 bases agree with TRBD2. V dropped 0 bases and J dropped 2; count of bases not matched to a gene: 4. Looked up from germline, CDR1 is SGDLS and CDR2 is YYNGEE. This CDR3 is built from 16 residues. The CDR3 DNA reads TGTGCCAGCAGCGTAGAAAGCGGGGGGAACACAGATACGCAGTATTTT. Translated: CASSVESGGNTDTQYF.

This chain uses TRBV20-1 with TRBJ2-5; tentatively, D is TRBD2 (7 bases). The V end was cut by 8 bases, the J end by 5 bases, with 12 bases between. This CDR3 has 11 amino acids. In germline, CDR1 is DFQATT, CDR2 SNEGSKA (reference sequence). CDR3 bases: TGCAGTTCCGAGGGGGGGGAGACCCAGTACTTC. It translates to CSSEGGETQYF.

About this clone: The sample has other DNA sequences that encode this CDR3 too. In DNA, the CDR3 is TGTGCCAGCAGTTTGCGGGGAGATACGCAGTATTTT. It is translated as CASSLRGDTQYF. This chain uses TRBV27 with TRBJ2-3; tentative D call: TRBD2 (6 bases). Germline values: CDR1 MNHEY, CDR2 SMNVEV (reference sequence). This CDR3 spans 12 amino acids. Deletions cut 3 bases from V and 5 bases from J, with 6 bases between.

The chain employs TRBV2 and TRBJ2-7; D is possibly TRBD1 (5 bases). Germline V gene data show CDR1 as SNHLY and CDR2 as FYNNEI. CDR3 size: 15 residues. Trimming cost V 4 bases and J 0 bases, with 13 bases left between them. The CDR3 coding sequence is TGTGCCAGCAGTGCCGGGCAGGGCTTCTCCTACGAGCAGTACTTC. Its protein is CASSAGQGFSYEQYF.

The chain joins TRBV9 to TRBJ2-3; tentatively, D is TRBD2 (6 bases). This CDR3 has 11 residues. The V and J ends lost 3 bases and 9 bases respectively, with 8 bases between them. The V gene's germline CDR1 is SGDLS and CDR2 YYNGEE. CDR3 bases: TGTGCCAGCAGCGGGGGAGGAACGCAGTATTTT. It translates to CASSGGGTQYF.

The chain joins TRBV7-2 to TRBJ2-4, with D maybe TRBD1 (5 bases). The germline V and J ends were trimmed by 1 base and 8 bases, with 6 bases remaining between them. Germline loops: CDR1 SGHTA, CDR2 FQGNSA. CDR3 length equals 12 residues. In nucleotides, the CDR3 is TGTGCCAGCAGCTTAGGGGGCCACATTCAGTACTTC. This sequence encodes CASSLGGHIQYF.

The V and J genes are TRBV19 and TRBJ1-5; 8 bases match TRBD1. Per the germline V gene, CDR1 is LNHDA and CDR2 is SQIVND (reference sequence). This CDR3 region has 18 residues. The V segment lost 5 bases and the J segment 2 bases; nucleotides outside the gene matches: 14. The CDR3 DNA reads TGTGCCAGTAGTGCCCCCCACACAGGGGGATGGGGCAATCAGCCCCAGCATTTT. Its protein is CASSAPHTGGWGNQPQHF. The full variable domain, with the rest looked up from reference TRBV19 and TRBJ1-5, is DGGITQSPKYLFRKEGQNVTLSCEQNLNHDAMYWYRQDPGQGLRLIYYSQIVNDFQKGDIAEGYSVSREKKESFPLTVTSAQKNPTAFYLCASSAPHTGGWGNQPQHFGDGTRLSIL.

J is TRBJ2-3 and V is TRBV6-5; no clear D. The ends were cut back, 4 bases at V and 1 base at J, with 9 bases in the middle. The CDR3 is 14 amino acids. The germline V gene has CDR1 MNHEY and CDR2 SVGAGI. CDR3 bases: TGTGCCAGCAGTTGCTCCGTTGGCACAGATACGCAGTATTTT. Translating gives CASSCSVGTDTQYF.

The rearrangement uses TRBV28 and TRBJ1-2; D is ambiguous. Germline lookup yields CDR1 MDHEN and CDR2 SYDVKM. V was shortened by 10 bases and J by 4 bases, with 16 bases between the two germline ends. This CDR3 has 13 amino acids. CDR3 loop: CATLGRKLYGYTF. CDR3 DNA: TGTGCCACCTTGGGCCGGAAACTCTATGGCTACACCTTC.

This chain connects TRBV5-1 to TRBJ2-1; D might be TRBD2 (6 bases). This CDR3 comprises 15 residues. V lost 4 bases to trimming and J lost 10 bases, with 21 bases between them. The germline gives CDR1 SGHRS, CDR2 YFSETQ. CDR3 in DNA: TGCGCCAGCAGCCCACCGGGAGACCGGTGCAAAGAGCAGTTCTTC. This codes for CASSPPGDRCKEQFF.

V gene TRBV30 combines with J gene TRBJ1-2; TRBD1 might be the D (5 bases). Per germline, CDR1 GTSNPN and CDR2 SVGIG (reference sequence). The CDR3 spans 14 residues. With 0 bases removed from V and 4 bases from J, the gap between germline ends came to 12 bases. CDR3 sequence (DNA): TGTGCCTGGAGTGTACGGTGGGGCACCTATGGCTACACCTTC. As protein: CAWSVRWGTYGYTF.

This CDR3 is CSVDNHRTSGSTQYF. The DNA for the CDR3 is TGCAGCGTTGACAATCACAGGACTAGCGGGAGCACGCAGTATTTT. The chain combines TRBV29-1 with TRBJ2-3, with 13 bases that match TRBD2. With V trimmed by 3 bases and J by 9 bases, 9 bases remained unmatched. Germline V gene sequence: CDR1 SQVTM, CDR2 ANQGSEA. The CDR3 has 15 amino acids.

This clone was recorded only once. The V call is TRBV7-2, the J call TRBJ2-3, with TRBD2 matching over 12 bases. Germline CDR1 SGHTA, CDR2 FQGNSA. CDR3 length: 17 amino acids. V shed 5 bases and J 6 bases; nucleotides not matched to a gene: 12. Here the CDR3 reads CASSLRTSGAVSDTQYF. As DNA, the CDR3 is TGTGCCAGCAGCCTACGGACTAGCGGGGCCGTCTCGGATACGCAGTATTTT.

J is TRBJ1-5 and V is TRBV4-3; no clear D gene. CDR1 and CDR2 (germline): LGHNA, YSLEER. The length of the CDR3 is 14 residues. The V and J ends lost 1 base and 4 bases respectively, with 8 bases between them. CDR3 in DNA: TGCGCCAGCAGCCAAGGAGTCCGGAATCAGCCCCAGCATTTT. This translates into CASSQGVRNQPQHF.

The chain links TRBV5-6 to TRBJ1-2; D is unresolved. This CDR3 is built from 18 residues. Trimming took 3 bases from V and 8 from J, leaving 29 bases between them. Germline V gene data show CDR1 as SGHDT and CDR2 as YYEEEE. Written as DNA, the CDR3 is TGTGCCAGCAGCTACGAACCGGACTCCCTAGTTAGGCCGTCCGGCTACACCTTC. This sequence encodes CASSYEPDSLVRPSGYTF.